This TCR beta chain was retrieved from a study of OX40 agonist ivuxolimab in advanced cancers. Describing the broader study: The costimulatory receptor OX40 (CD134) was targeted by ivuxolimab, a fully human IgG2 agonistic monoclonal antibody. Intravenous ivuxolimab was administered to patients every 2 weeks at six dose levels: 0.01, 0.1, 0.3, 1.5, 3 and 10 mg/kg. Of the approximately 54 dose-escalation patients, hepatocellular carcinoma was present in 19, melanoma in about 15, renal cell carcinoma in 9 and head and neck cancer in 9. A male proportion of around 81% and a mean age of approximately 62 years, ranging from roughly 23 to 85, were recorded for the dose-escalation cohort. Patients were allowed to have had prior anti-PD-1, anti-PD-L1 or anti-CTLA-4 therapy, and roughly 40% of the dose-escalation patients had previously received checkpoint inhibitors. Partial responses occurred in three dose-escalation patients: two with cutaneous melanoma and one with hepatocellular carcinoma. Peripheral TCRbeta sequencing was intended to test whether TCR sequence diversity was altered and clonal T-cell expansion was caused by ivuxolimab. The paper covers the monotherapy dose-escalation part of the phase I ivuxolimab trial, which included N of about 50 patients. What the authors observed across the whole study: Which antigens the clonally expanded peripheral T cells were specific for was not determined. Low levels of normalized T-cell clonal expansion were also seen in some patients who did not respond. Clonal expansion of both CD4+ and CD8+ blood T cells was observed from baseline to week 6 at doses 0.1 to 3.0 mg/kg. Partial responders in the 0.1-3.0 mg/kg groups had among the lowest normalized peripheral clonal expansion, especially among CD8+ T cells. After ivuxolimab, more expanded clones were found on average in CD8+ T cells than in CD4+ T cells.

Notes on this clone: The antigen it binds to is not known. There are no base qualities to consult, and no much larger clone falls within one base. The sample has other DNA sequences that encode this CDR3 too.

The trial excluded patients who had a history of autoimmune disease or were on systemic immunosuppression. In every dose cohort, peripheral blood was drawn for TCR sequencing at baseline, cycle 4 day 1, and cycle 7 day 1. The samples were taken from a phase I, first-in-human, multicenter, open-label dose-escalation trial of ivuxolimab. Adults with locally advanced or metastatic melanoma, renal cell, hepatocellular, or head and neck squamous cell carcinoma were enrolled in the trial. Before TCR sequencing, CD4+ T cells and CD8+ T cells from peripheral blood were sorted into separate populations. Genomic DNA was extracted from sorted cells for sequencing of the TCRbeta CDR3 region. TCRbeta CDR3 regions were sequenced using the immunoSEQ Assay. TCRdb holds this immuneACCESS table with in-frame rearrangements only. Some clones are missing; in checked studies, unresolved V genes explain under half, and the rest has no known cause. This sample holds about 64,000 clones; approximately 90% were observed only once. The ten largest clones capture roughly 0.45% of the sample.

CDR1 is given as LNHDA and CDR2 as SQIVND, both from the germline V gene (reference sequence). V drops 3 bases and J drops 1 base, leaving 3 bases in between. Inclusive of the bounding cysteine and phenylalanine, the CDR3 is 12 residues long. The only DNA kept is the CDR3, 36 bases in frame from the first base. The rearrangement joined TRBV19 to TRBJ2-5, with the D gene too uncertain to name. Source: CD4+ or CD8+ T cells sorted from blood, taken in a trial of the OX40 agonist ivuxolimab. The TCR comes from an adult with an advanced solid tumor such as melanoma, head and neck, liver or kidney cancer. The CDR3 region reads CASSIGQETQYF. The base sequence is TGTGCCAGTAGTATTGGCCAAGAGACCCAGTACTTC. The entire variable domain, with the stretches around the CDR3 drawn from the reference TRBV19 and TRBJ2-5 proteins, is DGGITQSPKYLFRKEGQNVTLSCEQNLNHDAMYWYRQDPGQGLRLIYYSQIVNDFQKGDIAEGYSVSREKKESFPLTVTSAQKNPTAFYLCASSIGQETQYFGPGTRLLVL.